The rows below give T cell receptor beta chains drawn from one sample of a study of blood T cell repertoires in COVID-19. Sequencing used immunoSEQ multiplex PCR; TCRdb keeps in-frame clones, though not all of them. The table lists around 70,000 clones, 88% of them singletons. The sequenced sample was peripheral blood. All receptors come from a woman older than 75 with active or convalescent COVID-19. Both conserved end residues are part of each CDR3. The D gene is left open where the match is weak. Size is omitted from some rows. Given values are once, few, many or a class for expanded clones.

clone_size	v_call	d_call	j_call	cdr3_nt	cdr3_aa
NA	TRBV4-1	NA	TRBJ2-3	TGCGCCAGCAGCCAATTCCCCCGGGGGAGGAGTCTAGATACGCAGTATTTT	CASSQFPRGRSLDTQYF
NA	TRBV7-2	NA	TRBJ1-3	TGTGCCAGCAGCTTAGATAAGAGTAGCAACACCATATATTTT	CASSLDKSSNTIYF
few	TRBV7-2	TRBD1	TRBJ1-3	TGTGCCAGCAGCTTAGTACAGGGGAGGACTTATGGAAACACCATATATTTT	CASSLVQGRTYGNTIYF
NA	TRBV5-1	NA	TRBJ1-6	TGCGCCAGCAGCTTAAACGGCGGGAATTCACCCCTCCACTTT	CASSLNGGNSPLHF
NA	TRBV19	NA	TRBJ1-5	TGTGCCAGTAGGGGGCCGGGCGCGGCAGTTGAACGGCCCCAGCATTTT	CASRGPGAAVERPQHF
NA	TRBV19	TRBD1	TRBJ1-5	TGTGCCAGTAGTAACAGGGGTTGGAATCAGCCCCAGCATTTT	CASSNRGWNQPQHF
once	TRBV5-1	TRBD2	TRBJ2-5	TGCGCCAGCAGCACTAGCGGCGACGAAGAGACCCAGTACTTC	CASSTSGDEETQYF
NA	TRBV27	NA	TRBJ1-5	TGTGCCAGCAGTCCCCCGGCAGGTCAGCCCCAGCATTTT	CASSPPAGQPQHF
NA	TRBV29-1	TRBD2	TRBJ2-3	TGCAGCGTTGTTTCAGGAGCGGGGGGCTTCTCATTCACAGATACGCAGTATTTT	CSVVSGAGGFSFTDTQYF
NA	TRBV6-2/TRBV6-3	TRBD1	TRBJ1-2	TGTGCCAGCAGCTCTGGACAGGGATTTGGATATGGCTACACCTTC	CASSSGQGFGYGYTF
NA	TRBV6-6	TRBD1	TRBJ2-4	TGTGCCAGCAGTTACTTGGGACAGGGGGCGGAAAACATTCAGTACTTC	CASSYLGQGAENIQYF
once	TRBV4-3	NA	TRBJ2-1	TGCGCCAGCAGCCAAGATGCGGGGAGCTCCTACAATGAGCAGTTCTTC	CASSQDAGSSYNEQFF
NA	TRBV9	TRBD2	TRBJ2-5	TGTGCCAGCAGCGCCTCAAGTAGCGGGAAGGAGACCCAGTACTTC	CASSASSSGKETQYF
NA	TRBV3-1/TRBV3-2	NA	TRBJ1-2	TGTGCCAGCAGCCAAGATAGGTTAGGCCTAGGAGGCTACACCTTC	CASSQDRLGLGGYTF
once	TRBV5-1	NA	TRBJ1-1	TGCGCCAGCAGCTTGGAAGCAGGGTTGACTGAAGCTTTCTTT	CASSLEAGLTEAFF
NA	TRBV19	NA	TRBJ1-4	TGTGCCAGTAGTATGCTGGGGGCGACTAATGAAAAACTGTTTTTT	CASSMLGATNEKLFF
once	TRBV4-3	TRBD1	TRBJ2-7	TGCGCCAGCAGCCAAGAGGGGGGGACAGGGATCCCGCGCGAGCAGTACTTC	CASSQEGGTGIPREQYF
NA	TRBV5-4	NA	TRBJ1-6	TGTGCCAGCAGCTTGACAACGGGGAATTATTCACCCCTCCACTTT	CASSLTTGNYSPLHF
NA	TRBV5-4	NA	TRBJ1-4	TGCGCCAGCAGCTCCGTCGGGGATATTGAAAAACTGTTTTTT	CASSSVGDIEKLFF
NA	TRBV12-5	NA	TRBJ1-5	TGTGCTAGTGGTTTGAGGAGGGGTAGGTCGTCTAATCAGCCCCAGCATTTT	CASGLRRGRSSNQPQHF
NA	TRBV3-1/TRBV3-2	TRBD1	TRBJ2-2	TGTGCCAGCAGCCGAACAGGGGGCCCGAACACCGGGGAGCTGTTTTTT	CASSRTGGPNTGELFF
NA	TRBV11-3	TRBD1	TRBJ2-7	TGTGCCAGCAGCTGGGGACAGGGGACAGTCGAGCAGTACTTC	CASSWGQGTVEQYF
NA	TRBV6-5	TRBD1	TRBJ2-3	TGTGCCAGCACCAGGGACAGGGGAGGTGATACGCAGTATTTT	CASTRDRGGDTQYF
few	TRBV24-1	TRBD2	TRBJ2-1	TGTGCCACCCGGTGGGTTGATGGCGGGAGCGCCCCCTACAATGAGCAGTTCTTC	CATRWVDGGSAPYNEQFF
NA	TRBV19	TRBD1	TRBJ2-1	TGTGCCAGTAGTGGATCGCAGGGGGTAGTCTCCTACAATGAGCAGTTCTTC	CASSGSQGVVSYNEQFF
NA	TRBV6-1	TRBD1	TRBJ1-2	TGTGCCAGCAATGATCCCCCCCGGGACAGACTCTATGGCTACACCTTC	CASNDPPRDRLYGYTF
NA	TRBV5-1	TRBD2	TRBJ2-7	TGCGCCAGCAGCTCCGGACTAGTTCTCTCCTACGAGCAGTACTTC	CASSSGLVLSYEQYF
NA	TRBV29-1	TRBD1	TRBJ1-2	TGCAGCGTTACGGGACAGGGGAACTATGGCTACACCTTC	CSVTGQGNYGYTF
NA	TRBV6-4	TRBD1	TRBJ1-1	TGTGCCAGCAGCCCCCTCCCGGGACAGGGGGGTACTGAAGCTTTCTTT	CASSPLPGQGGTEAFF
NA	TRBV6-5	NA	TRBJ1-2	TGTGCCAGCACCTCCCCCGACCGGGAACCCTATGGCTACACCTTC	CASTSPDREPYGYTF
NA	TRBV5-1	NA	TRBJ1-1	TGCGCCAGCAGCTTGGACGGCAGGCCGAACACTGAAGCTTTCTTT	CASSLDGRPNTEAFF
NA	TRBV5-1	NA	TRBJ1-3	TGCGCCAGCAGCCCCCCCGGGGGATCTGGAAACACCATATATTTT	CASSPPGGSGNTIYF
NA	TRBV6-4	TRBD2	TRBJ2-5	TGTGCCAGCAGTGAGTCAGGCGGGAGTCAAGAGACCCAGTACTTC	CASSESGGSQETQYF
NA	TRBV2	NA	TRBJ1-2	TGTGCCAGCAGGGCCGGGACTCATAACTATGGCTACACCTTC	CASRAGTHNYGYTF
NA	TRBV7-9	TRBD2	TRBJ2-2	TGTGCCAGCAGCTTAGGAATGGGACTAGCGGAGTCGAACACCGGGGAGCTGTTTTTT	CASSLGMGLAESNTGELFF